The 31 T cell receptor beta chains below all came from one sample that was sequenced in a study of post-analysis software for immune sequencing data. Their specific antigens are unknown. General study results and limits: Among roughly 5 TRBV segments more frequent in patients than controls were TRBV5-6, TRBV5-1 and TRBV20-1.

The library was made from cDNA and included unique molecular identifiers. Each CDR3 protein is one row after TCRdb ran MiXCR on the PCR reads. The sample has about 820,000 distinct CDR3 sequences; roughly 58% are singletons. What was sequenced was blood. The source is a girl aged 5 to 17 with multiple sclerosis.

In its sample, this clonotype was seen a few times. J is TRBJ2-1 and V is TRBV29-1; 8 nucleotides line up with TRBD2. This CDR3 is built from 14 residues. The V segment lost 8 bases and the J segment 4 bases; nucleotides outside the gene matches: 10. In germline, CDR1 is SQVTM, CDR2 ANQGSEA. The CDR3 DNA reads as TGCAGCACTTCCGGGACTAGGGCGTACAATGAGCAGTTCTTC. Amino acids: CSTSGTRAYNEQFF.

The gene calls are TRBV4-2 and TRBJ2-4; 8 nucleotides line up with TRBD2. V shed 3 bases, J shed 7 bases, and the junction held 8 bases outside the gene matches. Germline V gene sequence: CDR1 LGHNA, CDR2 YNFKEQ. The CDR3 is 15 amino acids. This CDR3 is CASSQGAGVRNIQYF. The CDR3 bases are TGTGCCAGCAGCCAGGGAGCGGGAGTCAGGAACATTCAGTACTTC.

This clonotype has just a few counts. This may stem from a read error, because a much larger clone lies one nucleotide away. The CDR3 nucleotides are TGCAGCGTTGACCTGGGCTCTGGGACCAACGTCCTGACTTTC. As protein: CSVDLGSGTNVLTF. The chain is built from TRBV29-1 and TRBJ2-6; D not resolved. Per germline, CDR1 SQVTM and CDR2 ANQGSEA. The CDR3 covers 14 residues.

The genes are TRBV20-1 and TRBJ2-1, with 7 bases that match TRBD2. Trimming took 2 bases from V and 2 from J; bases not matched to a gene: 3. The CDR3 spans 14 residues. From germline, CDR1 is DFQATT and CDR2 SNEGSKA (reference sequence). This CDR3 is CSARRTSTYNEQFF. Written as DNA, the CDR3 is TGCAGTGCTAGACGGACTAGTACCTACAATGAGCAGTTCTTC.

This clonotype was seen more than once but under ten times. The chain is built from TRBV7-3 and TRBJ2-7, with 7 bases identical to TRBD2. This CDR3 is 16 amino acids long. V shed 2 bases and J 0 bases; nucleotides not matched to a gene: 7. The germline CDR1 and CDR2 sequences are SGHTA and FQGTGA. In DNA, the CDR3 is TGTGCCAGCAGCTTATCCCCAGCGGGGAGCTCCTACGAGCAGTACTTC. Protein: CASSLSPAGSSYEQYF. The full variable domain, its missing parts supplied by reference TRBV7-3 and TRBJ2-7, is GAGVSQTPSNKVTEKGKYVELRCDPISGHTALYWYRQSLGQGPEFLIYFQGTGAADDSGLPNDRFFAVRPEGSVSTLKIQRTERGDSAVYLCASSLSPAGSSYEQYFGPGTRLTVT.

The J gene is TRBJ1-2, the V gene TRBV5-1; tentatively, D is TRBD1 (5 bases). The CDR3 length is 14 residues. The V and J ends lost 6 bases and 6 bases respectively, with 18 bases between them. Germline lookup yields CDR1 SGHRS and CDR2 YFSETQ. CDR3 nucleotides: TGCGCCAGCACCCGGATGCAGGGTCGAGATGGCTACACCTTC. This codes for CASTRMQGRDGYTF.

Concerning this clonotype: The junction departs from germline at one end; a sequencing error may be responsible. V and J are TRBV3-1 and TRBJ2-5, with 10 bases fitting TRBD2. Germline CDR1 reads LGHDT; CDR2 reads YNNKEL (reference sequence). The CDR3 has 16 amino acids. The CDR3 DNA is TGTGCCAGCAGCCACGAAGCGGGAGGGCCGCGGGAGACCCGGTACTTC. Amino acid sequence: CASSHEAGGPRETRYF.

The rearrangement joins TRBV15 to TRBJ2-5, with 8 bases fitting TRBD1. The closer fit of TRBJ2-7 to the DNA end suggests the J call may be wrong. CDR3 size: 19 residues. CDR1 is LNHNV, CDR2 YYDKDF, per germline (reference sequence). CDR3 protein: CATSPKLTTVNRGAYEQYF. The CDR3 coding sequence is TGTGCCACCAGCCCCAAACTAACGACGGTGAACAGGGGGGCCTACGAGCAGTACTTC.

The rearrangement uses TRBV20-1 and TRBJ2-1, with D perhaps matching TRBD1 or TRBD2 (5 bases each). This CDR3 has 14 amino acids. Germline-derived CDR1 and CDR2 are DFQATT and SNEGSKA (reference sequence). Trimming took 0 bases from V and 3 from J, leaving 9 bases between them. DNA of the CDR3: TGCAGTGCTAGAGACCCGGGACGCTACAATGAGCAGTTCTTC. The encoded protein is CSARDPGRYNEQFF.

The chain has TRBV14 and TRBJ2-3; D uncertain. Germline CDR1 reads SGHDN; CDR2 reads FVKESK. V was clipped by 6 bases and J by 1 base, with 11 bases between them. The CDR3 runs 14 residues. CDR3 loop: CASRRNGGTDTQYF. The DNA of the CDR3 is TGTGCCAGCAGGCGGAACGGTGGCACAGATACGCAGTATTTT.

This clonotype has more than one count but fewer than ten. This sequence joins TRBV18 and TRBJ2-4, with a weak D call TRBD2 (6 bases). The J call may be mistaken, given a closer DNA end match to TRBJ2-7. The CDR3 has 14 residues. Germline-derived CDR1 and CDR2 are KGHSH and LQKENI. The CDR3 region has the DNA TGTGCCAGCTCCGAGAGACTAGTCTTCTCCGAGCAGTACTTC. Translation: CASSERLVFSEQYF.

This chain links TRBV9 with TRBJ2-3; D perhaps matches TRBD2 (5 bases). Trimming stripped 0 bases from V and 6 bases from J, with 8 bases between. The length of the CDR3 is 13 residues. Germline V gene lookup returns CDR1 SGDLS and CDR2 YYNGEE. The CDR3 loop is CASSVGASDTQYF. In DNA form, the CDR3 reads TGTGCCAGCAGCGTAGGTGCTAGCGATACGCAGTATTTT.

V is TRBV7-2 and J is TRBJ1-2; D gene unclear. Germline CDR1 and CDR2: SGHTA and FQGNSA. V was clipped by 0 bases and J by 7 bases, with 9 bases between them. The CDR3 consists of 13 residues. CDR3 sequence reads: CASSLAWRVGYTF. The CDR3 DNA follows: TGTGCCAGCAGCTTAGCGTGGAGGGTTGGCTACACCTTC.

This clonotype turned up a few times. A read error may account for a junction end that differs from germline. The chain couples TRBV20-1 to TRBJ1-1; D gene ambiguous. The CDR3 covers 15 residues. Germline CDR1 is DFQATT and CDR2 is SNEGSKA (reference sequence). CDR3 loop: CSARAGASLNTEAFF. In DNA, the CDR3 is TGCAGTGCCAGAGCCGGCGCCAGCCTTAACACTGAAGCTTTCTTT.

V usage is TRBV20-1 and J usage is TRBJ1-2; D is unresolved. CDR1 is DFQATT, CDR2 SNEGSKA, per germline (reference sequence). Trimming took off 0 bases at V and 4 bases at J, with 18 bases between the two ends. This CDR3 comprises 16 residues. The DNA of the CDR3 is TGCAGTGCTAGAGATATGTTCCCAGGATTTAGCTATGGCTACACCTTC. Residues: CSARDMFPGFSYGYTF.

This clonotype was observed a single time. This rearrangement joins TRBV5-1 to TRBJ2-5, with 7 bases that match TRBD2. The V gene's germline CDR1 is SGHRS and CDR2 YFSETQ. The V segment lost 2 bases and the J segment 11 bases; nucleotides outside the gene matches: 12. The CDR3 has 14 residues. In DNA, the CDR3 is TGCGCCAGCAGCTTCAGGACTAGGCTTGAAGAGCAGTACTTC. It yields the protein CASSFRTRLEEQYF.

This clonotype has more than one count but fewer than ten. This chain uses TRBV5-1 with TRBJ2-1, with 7 bases that match TRBD1. This CDR3 comprises 13 residues. Germline V gene data show CDR1 as SGHRS and CDR2 as YFSETQ. The ends lost 4 bases at V and 10 bases at J; junction bases unmatched: 8. The CDR3 sequence is CASSTGTANEQFF. As DNA, the CDR3 is TGCGCCAGCAGCACCGGGACAGCCAACGAGCAGTTCTTC. Complete variable domain (other parts from reference TRBV5-1 and TRBJ2-1): KAGVTQTPRYLIKTRGQQVTLSCSPISGHRSVSWYQQTPGQGLQFLFEYFSETQRNKGNFPGRFSGRQFSNSRSEMNVSTLELGDSALYLCASSTGTANEQFFGPGTRLTVL.

The table lists this clonotype with many counts. This chain joins TRBV20-1 and TRBJ1-1; D is perhaps TRBD1 (6 bases). This CDR3 spans 13 amino acids. The V end lost 2 bases, the J end lost 6 bases, and 13 bases lay between the germline ends. From germline, CDR1 is DFQATT and CDR2 SNEGSKA (reference sequence). The CDR3 DNA follows: TGCAGTGCTAGAAGGCAGGGGTGGCCTGAAGCTTTCTTT. Its translation is CSARRQGWPEAFF.

The V and J genes are TRBV6-5 and TRBJ2-7; D remains unclear. The J call is in doubt because the DNA end fits TRBJ2-5 better. From germline, CDR1 is MNHEY and CDR2 SVGAGI. This CDR3 has 15 amino acids. For the CDR3, the DNA is TGTGCCAGCAGTTACGCCCGGCTAGGGAAGGAGACCCAGTACTTC. It encodes CASSYARLGKETQYF.

This clonotype was detected a few times. The chain joins TRBV12-3 or TRBV12-4 to TRBJ2-5, with 7 bases that match TRBD2. CDR3 length: 16 amino acids. J was trimmed by 11 bases and V by 3 bases; bases with no gene match: 18. CDR3 amino acids: CASSFSRGGPSDEQYF. The CDR3 DNA reads as TGTGCCAGCAGTTTCTCGAGGGGAGGGCCCTCGGATGAGCAGTACTTC.

The rearrangement links TRBV20-1 to TRBJ2-1, with TRBD2 as a possible D gene (6 bases). The germline V gene has CDR1 DFQATT and CDR2 SNEGSKA (reference sequence). The CDR3 consists of 14 residues. V lost 6 bases and J lost 9, with 21 bases in between. The CDR3 region is CSAPSPGGTGEQFF. The CDR3 DNA sequence: TGCAGTGCCCCTTCGCCTGGGGGGACGGGTGAGCAGTTCTTC.

V is TRBV11-2 and J is TRBJ2-1, with TRBD2 identical over 10 bases. Trimming cost V 3 bases and J 2 bases; bases outside gene matches: 4. There are 16 residues in the CDR3. Germline V lookup: CDR1 SGHAT, CDR2 FQNNGV. The CDR3 nucleotides read TGTGCCAGCAGCTTCGATAGCGGGAGGCCCTACAATGAGCAGTTCTTC. Protein sequence: CASSFDSGRPYNEQFF.

This chain uses TRBV30 with TRBJ2-3; perhaps TRBD1 as D (5 bases). Per the germline V gene, CDR1 is GTSNPN and CDR2 is SVGIG (reference sequence). Deletions cut 3 bases from V and 4 bases from J, with 17 bases between. This CDR3 comprises 15 residues. CDR3 bases: TGTGCCTGGAGCCCCCAGTTGGGGCGCGCAGATACGCAGTATTTT. Translating it yields CAWSPQLGRADTQYF.

The chain couples TRBV21-1 to TRBJ2-1; TRBD2 is the table's D call and was not checked against the DNA. TRBV21-1 is an annotated pseudogene. The CDR3 has 16 amino acids. The CDR3 sequence: CASIGRRGTGGHEQFF. CDR3 in DNA: TGTGCCAGCATCGGCAGGAGGGGGACCGGCGGACATGAGCAGTTCTTC.

This chain links TRBV5-1 with TRBJ2-1; D might be TRBD2 (6 bases). The germline V gene encodes CDR1 SGHRS and CDR2 YFSETQ. This CDR3 comprises 12 residues. The germline V and J ends were trimmed by 4 bases and 8 bases, with 10 bases remaining between them. The DNA of the CDR3 is TGCGCCAGCAGCGGAGGGGTTTATGAGCAGTTCTTC. Protein sequence: CASSGGVYEQFF. The full variable domain, in which reference TRBV5-1 and TRBJ2-1 provide the parts outside the CDR3, is KAGVTQTPRYLIKTRGQQVTLSCSPISGHRSVSWYQQTPGQGLQFLFEYFSETQRNKGNFPGRFSGRQFSNSRSEMNVSTLELGDSALYLCASSGGVYEQFFGPGTRLTVL.

This clonotype was counted between two and nine times. This chain connects TRBV20-1 to TRBJ2-3; 10 bases map to TRBD1. The germline gives CDR1 DFQATT, CDR2 SNEGSKA (reference sequence). CDR3 length: 15 amino acids. V was pared by 5 bases and J by 2 bases, with 7 bases of the junction left unmatched. The CDR3 sequence: CSAGGDRGFTDTQYF. CDR3 DNA sequence: TGCAGTGCTGGGGGGGACAGGGGTTTCACAGATACGCAGTATTTT.

The J gene is TRBJ2-1, the V gene TRBV19; 9 positions match TRBD1. Trimming at V came to 6 bases and at J to 0 bases, leaving 3 bases not matched to a gene. The germline CDR1 and CDR2 sequences are LNHDA and SQIVND (reference sequence). This CDR3 has 15 residues. The CDR3 DNA sequence: TGTGCCAGTAGCGACAGGGGGGACTCCTACAATGAGCAGTTCTTC. As protein: CASSDRGDSYNEQFF.

The chain recombines TRBV3-1 with TRBJ1-4; 8 positions agree with TRBD1. V lost 4 bases and J lost 5; bases outside the gene matches: 6. Germline lookup yields CDR1 LGHDT and CDR2 YNNKEL (reference sequence). This CDR3 has 15 amino acids. The CDR3 DNA is TGTGCCAGCAGCCCGCTGGGGACAGGCAATGAAAAACTGTTTTTT. It codes for CASSPLGTGNEKLFF.

The rearrangement links TRBV6-1 to TRBJ2-1; TRBD2 matches at 7 bases. The CDR3 consists of 15 residues. Germline V gene sequence: CDR1 MNHNS, CDR2 SASEGT. Trimming took 2 bases from V and 10 from J; bases not matched to a gene: 11. CDR3 sequence reads: CASSESGTIVEEQFF. The CDR3 nucleotides are TGTGCCAGCAGTGAAAGTGGGACTATCGTTGAGGAGCAGTTCTTC.

The V gene is TRBV20-1, the J gene TRBJ1-5; D perhaps matches TRBD1 (6 bases). The CDR3 spans 13 residues. Per germline, CDR1 DFQATT and CDR2 SNEGSKA (reference sequence). DNA of the CDR3: TGCACCGCGGGGGGGGCTAGCAATCAGCCCCAGCATTTT. It specifies CTAGGASNQPQHF.

The chain links TRBV2 to TRBJ1-2; perhaps TRBD1 as D (6 bases). Germline loops: CDR1 SNHLY, CDR2 FYNNEI. This CDR3 spans 13 amino acids. Trimming stripped 2 bases from V and 6 bases from J, with 10 bases between. CDR3 sequence reads: CASSETGNHGYTF. In nucleotides, the CDR3 is TGTGCCAGCAGTGAAACAGGGAACCATGGCTACACCTTC.